At least ten counts were recorded for the clone carrying this T cell receptor (beta chain). Its specificity is not known. These data originate in a study of T cells after yellow fever vaccination. About the study: Those fractions that held only low numbers of cells were prepared using the SMART-Seq v4 Ultra Low Input RNA kit.

The CDR3 runs to 14 residues. V lost 2 bases and J 4 bases, leaving 11 bases between the germline ends. Per germline, CDR1 SGHRS and CDR2 YFSETQ. Whole-study findings and limits: Contaminating bulk clonotypes could be abundant in FACS-sorted repertoires.

A 5'RACE template-switching step, the method used to make TCR cDNA, added a universal primer site and UMIs. TCRdb reprocessed the 5' RACE reads via MiXCR and lists one record per CDR3 protein. The repertoire holds 300,000 to 350,000 distinct CDR3 sequences, with around 4.1% as singletons. The sample was PBMCs, taken 5 days after the yellow fever booster vaccination. The TCR originated in a man aged 18 to 29 who received the YFV17D yellow fever vaccine. This chain links TRBV5-1 with TRBJ2-3; a possible D gene is TRBD1 (5 bases). The CDR3 protein is CASSFRQTPDTQYF. In DNA, the CDR3 is TGCGCCAGCAGCTTTAGACAGACCCCAGATACGCAGTATTTT.